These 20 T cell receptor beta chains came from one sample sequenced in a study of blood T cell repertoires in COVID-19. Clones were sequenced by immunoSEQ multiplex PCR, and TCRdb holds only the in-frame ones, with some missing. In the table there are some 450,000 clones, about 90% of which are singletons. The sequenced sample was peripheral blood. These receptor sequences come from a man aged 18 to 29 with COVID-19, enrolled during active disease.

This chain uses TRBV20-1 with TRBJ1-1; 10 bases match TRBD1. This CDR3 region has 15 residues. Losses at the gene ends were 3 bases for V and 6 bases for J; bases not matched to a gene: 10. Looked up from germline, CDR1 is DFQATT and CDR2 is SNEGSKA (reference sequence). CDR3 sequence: CSASFRDRGVSEAFF. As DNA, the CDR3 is TGCAGTGCTAGTTTCCGGGACAGGGGAGTTTCTGAAGCTTTCTTT.

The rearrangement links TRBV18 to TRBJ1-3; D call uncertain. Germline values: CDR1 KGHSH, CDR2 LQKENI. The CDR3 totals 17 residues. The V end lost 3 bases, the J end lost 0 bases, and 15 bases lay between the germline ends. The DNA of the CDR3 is TGTGCCAGCTCACCGGGTGCACCTCGGGTCTCTGGAAACACCATATATTTT. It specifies CASSPGAPRVSGNTIYF.

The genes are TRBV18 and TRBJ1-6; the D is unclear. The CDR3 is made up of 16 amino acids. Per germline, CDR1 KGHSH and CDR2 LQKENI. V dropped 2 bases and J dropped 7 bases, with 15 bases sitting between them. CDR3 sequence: CASSPGRFLQNSPLHF. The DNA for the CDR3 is TGTGCCAGCTCACCAGGCAGATTCCTACAGAATTCACCCCTCCACTTT.

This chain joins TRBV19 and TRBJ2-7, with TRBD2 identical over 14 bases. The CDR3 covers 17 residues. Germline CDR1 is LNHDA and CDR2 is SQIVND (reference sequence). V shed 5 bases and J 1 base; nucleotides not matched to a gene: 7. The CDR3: CASSSPGTSGGSYEQYF. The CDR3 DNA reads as TGTGCCAGTAGTTCGCCCGGGACTAGCGGGGGTTCCTACGAGCAGTACTTC.

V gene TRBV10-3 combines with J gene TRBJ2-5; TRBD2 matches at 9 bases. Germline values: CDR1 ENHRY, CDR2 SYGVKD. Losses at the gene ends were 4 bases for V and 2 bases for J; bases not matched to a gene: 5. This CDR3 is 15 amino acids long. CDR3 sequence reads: CAISGGSGGQETQYF. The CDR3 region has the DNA TGTGCCATCAGTGGGGGGAGCGGGGGGCAAGAGACCCAGTACTTC.

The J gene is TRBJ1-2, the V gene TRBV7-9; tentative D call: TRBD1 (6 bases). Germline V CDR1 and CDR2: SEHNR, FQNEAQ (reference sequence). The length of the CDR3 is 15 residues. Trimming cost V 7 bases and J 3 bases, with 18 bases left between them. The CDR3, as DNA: TGTGCCAGCACCTTGGCGGGCAGGGGAGACTATGGCTACACCTTC. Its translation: CASTLAGRGDYGYTF. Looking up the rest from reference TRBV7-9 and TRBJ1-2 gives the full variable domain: DTGVSQNPRHKITKRGQNVTFRCDPISEHNRLYWYRQTLGQGPEFLTYFQNEAQLEKSRLLSDRFSAERPKGSFSTLEIQRTEQGDSAMYLCASTLAGRGDYGYTFGSGTRLTVV.

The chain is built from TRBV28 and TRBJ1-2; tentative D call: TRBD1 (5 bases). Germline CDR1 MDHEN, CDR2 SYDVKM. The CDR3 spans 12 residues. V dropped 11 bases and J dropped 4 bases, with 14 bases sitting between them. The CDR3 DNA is TGTGCCGCGGGGGTGGTAACCTATGGCTACACCTTC. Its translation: CAAGVVTYGYTF.

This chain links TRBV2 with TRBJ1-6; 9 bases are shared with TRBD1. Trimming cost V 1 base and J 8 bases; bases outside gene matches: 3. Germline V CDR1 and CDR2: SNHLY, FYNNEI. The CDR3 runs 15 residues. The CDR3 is CASSEGGTGYSPLHF. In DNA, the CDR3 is TGTGCCAGCAGTGAAGGCGGGACAGGGTATTCACCCCTCCACTTT. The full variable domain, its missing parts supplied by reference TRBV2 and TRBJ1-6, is EPEVTQTPSHQVTQMGQEVILRCVPISNHLYFYWYRQILGQKVEFLVSFYNNEISEKSEIFDDQFSVERPDGSNFTLKIRSTKLEDSAMYFCASSEGGTGYSPLHFGNGTRLTVT.

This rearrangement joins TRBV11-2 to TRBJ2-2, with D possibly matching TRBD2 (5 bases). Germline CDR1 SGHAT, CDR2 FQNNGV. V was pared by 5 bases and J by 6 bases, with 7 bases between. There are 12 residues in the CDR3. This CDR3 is CASSHSAGELFF. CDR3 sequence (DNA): TGTGCCAGCAGCCATAGCGCCGGGGAGCTGTTTTTT.

The CDR3 is CASSYPPGGTANEKLFF. The CDR3 bases are TGTGCCAGCAGTTATCCCCCCGGGGGTACGGCTAATGAAAAACTGTTTTTT. The V call is TRBV6-2 or TRBV6-3, the J call TRBJ1-4; TRBD1 is a possible D gene (5 bases). With 3 bases removed from V and 3 bases from J, the gap between germline ends came to 17 bases. This CDR3 is 17 amino acids long. In germline, CDR1 is MNHEY, CDR2 SVGEGT.

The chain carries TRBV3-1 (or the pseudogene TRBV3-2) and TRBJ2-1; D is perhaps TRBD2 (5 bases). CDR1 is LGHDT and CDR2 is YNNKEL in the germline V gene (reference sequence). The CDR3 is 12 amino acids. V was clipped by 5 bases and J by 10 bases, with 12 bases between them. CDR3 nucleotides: TGTGCCAGCAGCGAAACTAGGGTGGAGCAGTTCTTC. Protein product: CASSETRVEQFF.

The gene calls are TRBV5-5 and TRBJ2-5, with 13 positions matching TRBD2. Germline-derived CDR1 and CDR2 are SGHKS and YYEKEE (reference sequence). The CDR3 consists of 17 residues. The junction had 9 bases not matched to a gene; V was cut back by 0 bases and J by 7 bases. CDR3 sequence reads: CASSLAVTSGGAVTQYF. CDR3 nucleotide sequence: TGTGCCAGCAGCTTGGCAGTCACTAGCGGGGGGGCGGTGACCCAGTACTTC.

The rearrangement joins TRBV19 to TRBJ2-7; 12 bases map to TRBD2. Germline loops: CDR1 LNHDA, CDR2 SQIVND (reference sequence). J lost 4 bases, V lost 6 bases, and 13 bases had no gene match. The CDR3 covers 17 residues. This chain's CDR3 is CASRASTSGRVQYEQYF. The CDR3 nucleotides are TGTGCCAGTAGGGCTTCGACTAGCGGGAGAGTTCAATACGAGCAGTACTTC. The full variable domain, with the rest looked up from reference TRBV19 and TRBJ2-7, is DGGITQSPKYLFRKEGQNVTLSCEQNLNHDAMYWYRQDPGQGLRLIYYSQIVNDFQKGDIAEGYSVSREKKESFPLTVTSAQKNPTAFYLCASRASTSGRVQYEQYFGPGTRLTVT.

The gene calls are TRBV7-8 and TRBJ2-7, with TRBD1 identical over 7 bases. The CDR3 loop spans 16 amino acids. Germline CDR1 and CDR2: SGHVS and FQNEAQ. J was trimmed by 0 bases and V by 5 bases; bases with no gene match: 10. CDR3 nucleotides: TGTGCCAGCAGCGGCCCGGGGACAGTTCTCTCCTACGAGCAGTACTTC. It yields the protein CASSGPGTVLSYEQYF.

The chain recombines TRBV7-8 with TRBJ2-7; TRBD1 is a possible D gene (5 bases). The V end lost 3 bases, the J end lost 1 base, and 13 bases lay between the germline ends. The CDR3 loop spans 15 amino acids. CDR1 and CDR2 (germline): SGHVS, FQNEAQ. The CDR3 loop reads CASSLRRVESYEQYF. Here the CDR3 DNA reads TGTGCCAGCAGCTTGCGCAGGGTCGAGTCCTACGAGCAGTACTTC. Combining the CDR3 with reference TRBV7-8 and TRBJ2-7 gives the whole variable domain GAGVSQSPRYKVAKRGQDVALRCDPISGHVSLFWYQQALGQGPEFLTYFQNEAQLDKSGLPSDRFFAERPEGSVSTLKIQRTQQEDSAVYLCASSLRRVESYEQYFGPGTRLTVT.

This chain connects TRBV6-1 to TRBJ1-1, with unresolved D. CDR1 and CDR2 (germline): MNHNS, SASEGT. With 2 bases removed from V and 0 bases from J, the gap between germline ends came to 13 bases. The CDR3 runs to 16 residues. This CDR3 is CASSERKQTLNTEAFF. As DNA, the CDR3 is TGTGCCAGCAGTGAAAGGAAACAGACCTTGAACACTGAAGCTTTCTTT.

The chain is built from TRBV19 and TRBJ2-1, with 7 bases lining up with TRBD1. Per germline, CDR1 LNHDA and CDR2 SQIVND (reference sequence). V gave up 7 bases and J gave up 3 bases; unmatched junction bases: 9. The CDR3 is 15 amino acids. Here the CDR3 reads CASTDDRVLYNEQFF. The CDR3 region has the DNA TGTGCCAGTACCGACGACAGGGTTCTCTACAATGAGCAGTTCTTC.

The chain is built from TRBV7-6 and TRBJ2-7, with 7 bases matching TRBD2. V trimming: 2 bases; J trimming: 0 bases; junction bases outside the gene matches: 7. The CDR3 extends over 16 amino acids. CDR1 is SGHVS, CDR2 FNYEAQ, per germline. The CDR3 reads CASSLRLAASSYEQYF. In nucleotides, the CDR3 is TGTGCCAGCAGCTTACGGCTAGCGGCCAGCTCCTACGAGCAGTACTTC.

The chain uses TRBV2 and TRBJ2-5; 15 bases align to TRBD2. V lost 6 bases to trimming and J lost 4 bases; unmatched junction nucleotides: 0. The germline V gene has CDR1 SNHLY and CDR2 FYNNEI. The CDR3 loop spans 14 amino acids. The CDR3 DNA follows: TGTGCCAGCAGGGGACTAGCGGGAGGAGAGACCCAGTACTTC. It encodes CASRGLAGGETQYF.

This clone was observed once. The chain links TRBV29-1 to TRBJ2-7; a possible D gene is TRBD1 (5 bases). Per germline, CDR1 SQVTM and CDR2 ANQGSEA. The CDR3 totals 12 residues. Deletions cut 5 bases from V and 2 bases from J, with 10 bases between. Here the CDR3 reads CSVKTEAYEQYF. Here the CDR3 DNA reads TGCAGCGTTAAGACAGAGGCCTACGAGCAGTACTTC.